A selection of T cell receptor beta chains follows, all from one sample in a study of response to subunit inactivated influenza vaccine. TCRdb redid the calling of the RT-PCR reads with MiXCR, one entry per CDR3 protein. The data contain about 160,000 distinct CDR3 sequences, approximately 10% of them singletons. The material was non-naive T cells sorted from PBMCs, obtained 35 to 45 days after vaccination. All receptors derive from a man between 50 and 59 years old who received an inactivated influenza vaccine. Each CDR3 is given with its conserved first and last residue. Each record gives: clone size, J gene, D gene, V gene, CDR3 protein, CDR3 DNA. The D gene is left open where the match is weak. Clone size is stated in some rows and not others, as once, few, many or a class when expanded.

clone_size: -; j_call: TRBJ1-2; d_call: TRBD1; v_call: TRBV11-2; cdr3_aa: CASSFKGQGLMGPYGYTF; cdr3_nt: TGTGCCAGCAGCTTTAAGGGACAGGGGCTAATGGGTCCCTATGGCTACACCTTC
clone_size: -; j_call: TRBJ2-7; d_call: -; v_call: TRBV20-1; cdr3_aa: CSAYRSVRTYEQYF; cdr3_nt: TGCAGTGCTTACCGATCCGTCAGGACCTACGAGCAGTACTTC
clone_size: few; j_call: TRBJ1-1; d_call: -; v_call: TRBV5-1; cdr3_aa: CASSLGGDGTEAFF; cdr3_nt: TGCGCCAGCAGCTTGGGAGGGGACGGCACTGAAGCTTTCTTT
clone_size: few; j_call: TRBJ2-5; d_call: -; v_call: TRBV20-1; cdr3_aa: CSARHQGFAETQYF; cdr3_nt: TGCAGTGCTAGACACCAGGGGTTTGCAGAGACCCAGTACTTC
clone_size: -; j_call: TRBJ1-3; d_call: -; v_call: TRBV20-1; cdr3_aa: CSALTFTGNTIYF; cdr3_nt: TGCAGTGCTTTAACATTTACTGGAAACACCATATATTTT
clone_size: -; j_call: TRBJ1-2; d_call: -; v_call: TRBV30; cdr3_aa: CAWSVYGGSNYGYTF; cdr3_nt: TGTGCCTGGAGTGTATACGGGGGATCTAACTATGGCTACACCTTC
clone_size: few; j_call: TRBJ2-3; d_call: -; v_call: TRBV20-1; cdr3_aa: CSASRGGGTDTQYF; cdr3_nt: TGCAGTGCTAGTAGGGGCGGGGGCACAGATACGCAGTATTTT
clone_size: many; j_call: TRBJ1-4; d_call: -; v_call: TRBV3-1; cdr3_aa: CASSQPGPNEKLFF; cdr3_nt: TGTGCCAGCAGCCAACCGGGTCCTAATGAAAAACTGTTTTTT
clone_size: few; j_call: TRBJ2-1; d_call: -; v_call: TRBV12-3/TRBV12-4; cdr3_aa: CASSAQSKLQFF; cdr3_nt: TGTGCCAGCAGTGCCCAGTCCAAGTTGCAGTTCTTC
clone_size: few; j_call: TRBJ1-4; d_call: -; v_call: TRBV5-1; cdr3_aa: CASSLTSTNEKLFF; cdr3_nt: TGCGCCAGCAGCCTGACATCAACTAATGAAAAACTGTTTTTT
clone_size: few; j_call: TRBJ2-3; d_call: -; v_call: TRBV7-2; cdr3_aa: CASSLYLTDTQYF; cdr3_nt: TGTGCCAGCAGCTTATATCTCACAGATACGCAGTATTTT
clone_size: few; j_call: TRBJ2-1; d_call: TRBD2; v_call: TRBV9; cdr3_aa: CASSDSGSRNNEQFF; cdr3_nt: TGTGCCAGCAGCGATAGCGGGAGCAGGAACAATGAGCAGTTCTTC
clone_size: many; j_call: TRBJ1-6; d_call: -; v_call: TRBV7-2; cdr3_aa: CASSYTGRALHF; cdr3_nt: TGTGCCAGCAGCTATACAGGGAGGGCCCTCCACTTT
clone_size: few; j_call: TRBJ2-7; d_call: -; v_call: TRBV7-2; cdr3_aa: CASSYPGVEQYF; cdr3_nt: TGTGCCAGCAGCTACCCCGGGGTCGAGCAGTACTTC
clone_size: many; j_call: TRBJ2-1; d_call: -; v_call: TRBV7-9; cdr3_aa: CASSFGGGRDNEQFF; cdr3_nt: TGTGCCAGCAGCTTCGGAGGGGGGAGGGACAATGAGCAGTTCTTC
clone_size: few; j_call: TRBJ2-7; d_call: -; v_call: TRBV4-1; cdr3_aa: CASSQFLGYEQYF; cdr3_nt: TGCGCCAGCAGCCAATTCCTGGGATACGAGCAGTACTTC
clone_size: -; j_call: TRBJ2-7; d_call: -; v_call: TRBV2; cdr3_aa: CASRSDRLAYEQYF; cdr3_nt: TGTGCCAGTCGGTCGGACAGATTGGCGTACGAGCAGTACTTC
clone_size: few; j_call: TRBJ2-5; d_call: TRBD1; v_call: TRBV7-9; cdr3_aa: CASSFIGDRGQETQYF; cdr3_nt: TGTGCCAGCAGCTTTATCGGAGACAGGGGCCAAGAGACCCAGTACTTC
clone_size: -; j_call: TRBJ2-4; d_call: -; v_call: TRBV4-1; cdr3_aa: CASSQAAIGQENIQYF; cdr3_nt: TGCGCCAGCAGCCAAGCTGCGATCGGACAAGAAAACATTCAGTACTTC
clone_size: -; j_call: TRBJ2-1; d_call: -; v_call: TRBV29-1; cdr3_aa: CSVEVRGNYNEQFF; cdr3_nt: TGCAGCGTTGAAGTGAGGGGTAACTACAATGAGCAGTTCTTC
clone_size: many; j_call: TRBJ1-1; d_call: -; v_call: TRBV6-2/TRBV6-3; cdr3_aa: CASSYADRWQAFF; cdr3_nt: TGTGCCAGCAGTTACGCTGACCGGTGGCAAGCTTTCTTT
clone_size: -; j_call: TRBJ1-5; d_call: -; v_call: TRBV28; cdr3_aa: CASSGGNSNQPQHF; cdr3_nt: TGTGCCAGCAGTGGGGGGAATAGCAATCAGCCCCAGCATTTT
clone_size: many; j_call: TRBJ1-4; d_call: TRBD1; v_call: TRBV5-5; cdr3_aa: CASSLPGQGGEKLFF; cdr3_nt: TGTGCCAGCAGCCTACCGGGACAGGGTGGTGAAAAACTGTTTTTT
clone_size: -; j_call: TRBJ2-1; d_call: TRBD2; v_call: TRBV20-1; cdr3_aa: CSAEPLAGGSYNEQFF; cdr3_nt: TGCAGTGCTGAACCACTAGCGGGAGGCTCCTACAATGAGCAGTTCTTC
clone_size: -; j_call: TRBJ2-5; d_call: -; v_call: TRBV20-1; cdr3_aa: CSASGGSGGGWGTQYF; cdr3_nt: TGCAGTGCTAGTGGGGGCAGCGGCGGGGGTTGGGGGACCCAGTACTTC
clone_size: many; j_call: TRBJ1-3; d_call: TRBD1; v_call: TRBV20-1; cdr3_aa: CSARDSRPTGSGNTIYF; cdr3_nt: TGCAGTGCTAGAGATAGCCGCCCGACAGGGAGTGGAAACACCATATATTTT
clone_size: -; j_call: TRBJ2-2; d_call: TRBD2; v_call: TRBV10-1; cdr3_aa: CASSEGLAGGPHRFGELFF; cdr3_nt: TGCGCCAGCAGTGAAGGACTAGCGGGGGGACCACACCGCTTTGGGGAGCTGTTTTTT
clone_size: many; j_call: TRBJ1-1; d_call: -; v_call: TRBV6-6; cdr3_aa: CASSYSRTEAFF; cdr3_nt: TGTGCCAGCAGTTACAGCAGGACTGAAGCTTTCTTT
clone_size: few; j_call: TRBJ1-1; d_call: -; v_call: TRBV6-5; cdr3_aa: CASSYRYFVGPQNTEAFF; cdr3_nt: TGTGCCAGCAGTTACCGGTATTTCGTGGGCCCCCAGAACACTGAAGCTTTCTTT